These 22 T cell receptor beta chains share one sample of origin, sequenced in a study of blood T cell repertoires in COVID-19. Clones were read by immunoSEQ multiplex PCR, and TCRdb kept only the in-frame ones, dropping some. The sample lists just over 300,000 clones, roughly 87% occurring once. Sequenced input: PBMCs or T cells enriched from blood (not recorded which). The receptors come from a woman between 18 and 29 years old who had recovered from COVID-19.

This chain links TRBV21-1 with TRBJ1-4. TRBV21-1 is tagged as a pseudogene. The CDR3 spans 17 residues. The CDR3 DNA is TGTGCCAGCAGCAAAGCCTCGGGAGCCGCGGCTAATGAAAAACTGTTTTTT. Encoded protein: CASSKASGAAANEKLFF.

This clone was observed a few times. The gene calls are TRBV7-2 and TRBJ1-6; D is unresolved. The CDR3 length is 16 residues. The V end lost 5 bases, the J end lost 5 bases, and 16 bases lay between the germline ends. Germline V gene sequence: CDR1 SGHTA, CDR2 FQGNSA. The CDR3 reads CASSPRGHRNNSPLHF. CDR3 nucleotides: TGTGCCAGCAGCCCCCGAGGGCACCGAAATAATTCACCCCTCCACTTT. Drawing the rest from reference TRBV7-2 and TRBJ1-6, the complete variable domain is GAGVSQSPSNKVTEKGKDVELRCDPISGHTALYWYRQSLGQGLEFLIYFQGNSAPDKSGLPSDRFSAERTGGSVSTLTIQRTQQEDSAVYLCASSPRGHRNNSPLHFGNGTRLTVT.

This clone turned up a few times. The V and J genes are TRBV5-5 and TRBJ2-7; possibly TRBD1 for D (5 bases). V lost 2 bases and J lost 0, with 12 bases in between. Germline CDR1 reads SGHKS; CDR2 reads YYEKEE (reference sequence). This CDR3 spans 15 amino acids. CDR3 amino acids: CASSLQEFNSYEQYF. The CDR3 nucleotides are TGTGCCAGCAGCTTACAGGAATTCAACTCCTACGAGCAGTACTTC.

CDR3 DNA sequence: TGTGCCAGCGGGGGGACAGGGACGGTGGGCTATGGCTACACCTTC. Its translation is CASGGTGTVGYGYTF. The chain links TRBV28 to TRBJ1-2; 9 positions agree with TRBD1. Germline assignment: CDR1 MDHEN and CDR2 SYDVKM. The V segment lost 8 bases and the J segment 4 bases; nucleotides outside the gene matches: 11. The CDR3 sequence is 15 residues long.

The chain uses TRBV7-3 and TRBJ2-1; TRBD2 matches at 10 bases. Per the germline V gene, CDR1 is SGHTA and CDR2 is FQGTGA. After removal of 5 bases from V and 8 bases from J, the junction contained 12 bases not matched to a gene. The length of the CDR3 is 16 residues. This CDR3 is CASSPHGSGGLDEQFF. CDR3 bases: TGTGCCAGCAGCCCCCATGGTAGCGGGGGGTTGGATGAGCAGTTCTTC.

The chain has TRBV5-4 and TRBJ2-3, with D perhaps matching TRBD2 (7 bases). V dropped 1 base and J dropped 6 bases, with 21 bases sitting between them. Germline CDR1 and CDR2: SGHNT and YYREEE (reference sequence). This CDR3 is 17 amino acids long. The CDR3 sequence is CASSLRLGGRAMDTQYF. The CDR3 coding sequence is TGTGCCAGCAGCTTGCGATTGGGGGGGCGGGCTATGGATACGCAGTATTTT.

The chain combines TRBV4-3 with TRBJ1-6; TRBD1 is a possible D gene (6 bases). The germline gives CDR1 LGHNA, CDR2 YSLEER. The V end was cut by 1 base, the J end by 7 bases, with 11 bases between. The CDR3 has 15 amino acids. In DNA form, the CDR3 reads TGCGCCAGCAGCCAAGTTCAGAGGGGGAATTCACCCCTCCACTTT. The encoded protein is CASSQVQRGNSPLHF.

This chain links TRBV12-3 or TRBV12-4 with TRBJ1-1; D unresolved. V gave up 3 bases and J gave up 0 bases, with 5 bases separating them. This CDR3 has 13 amino acids. The CDR3 region is CASSFYVNTEAFF. CDR3 nucleotide sequence: TGTGCCAGCAGTTTTTATGTGAACACTGAAGCTTTCTTT.

The rearrangement links TRBV28 to TRBJ2-6; 7 nucleotides match TRBD1. The germline V gene has CDR1 MDHEN and CDR2 SYDVKM. With V trimmed by 5 bases and J by 2 bases, 3 bases remained unmatched. The CDR3 runs 15 residues. The CDR3 nucleotides are TGTGCCAGCAGTCCAGGGGGAACTGGGGCCAACGTCCTGACTTTC. Its protein product is CASSPGGTGANVLTF.

The chain employs TRBV28 and TRBJ1-1, with D uncertain. V was shortened by 5 bases and J by 7 bases, with 17 bases between the two germline ends. This CDR3 has 14 residues. Germline assignment: CDR1 MDHEN and CDR2 SYDVKM. This CDR3 reads CASSPSLTTVEAFF. CDR3 DNA sequence: TGTGCCAGCAGTCCCTCTTTGACCACAGTTGAAGCTTTCTTT.

The chain recombines TRBV9 with TRBJ2-2; TRBD2 aligns across 12 bases. This CDR3 is built from 18 residues. Per germline, CDR1 SGDLS and CDR2 YYNGEE. J was trimmed by 3 bases and V by 0 bases; bases with no gene match: 6. This CDR3 reads CASSVGLAGGPDTGELFF. The CDR3, as DNA: TGTGCCAGCAGCGTAGGTCTAGCGGGGGGGCCCGACACCGGGGAGCTGTTTTTT.

The rearrangement joins TRBV30 to TRBJ1-4; 7 bases are shared with TRBD1. The germline V gene encodes CDR1 GTSNPN and CDR2 SVGIG (reference sequence). V lost 3 bases and J lost 2; bases outside the gene matches: 6. The CDR3 extends over 15 amino acids. The CDR3 DNA reads as TGTGCCTGGAGACTCAGACAGGGCACTAATGAAAAACTGTTTTTT. It yields the protein CAWRLRQGTNEKLFF.

The chain links TRBV5-1 to TRBJ1-2; D gene uncertain. The germline V and J ends were trimmed by 3 bases and 5 bases, with 17 bases remaining between them. Germline V CDR1 and CDR2: SGHRS, YFSETQ. CDR3 size: 15 residues. As DNA, the CDR3 is TGCGCCAGCAGCTCGGGGAGTCGACCTGAATATGGCTACACCTTC. Its translation: CASSSGSRPEYGYTF. The full variable domain, with the rest looked up from reference TRBV5-1 and TRBJ1-2, is KAGVTQTPRYLIKTRGQQVTLSCSPISGHRSVSWYQQTPGQGLQFLFEYFSETQRNKGNFPGRFSGRQFSNSRSEMNVSTLELGDSALYLCASSSGSRPEYGYTFGSGTRLTVV.

The CDR3 region is CASRSDRGVYGYTF. Written as DNA, the CDR3 is TGTGCCAGCAGATCCGACAGGGGAGTCTATGGCTACACCTTC. The V and J genes are TRBV2 and TRBJ1-2; 8 nucleotides align to TRBD1. Germline V gives CDR1 SNHLY, CDR2 FYNNEI. The ends lost 6 bases at V and 4 bases at J; junction bases unmatched: 7. The CDR3 extends over 14 amino acids.

The chain has TRBV3-1 (or the pseudogene TRBV3-2) and TRBJ1-2; D uncertain. Germline V lookup: CDR1 LGHDT, CDR2 YNNKEL (reference sequence). V dropped 3 bases and J dropped 6 bases, with 5 bases sitting between them. The CDR3 length is 11 residues. The CDR3 sequence: CASSHGDGYTF. CDR3 nucleotides: TGTGCCAGCAGCCACGGAGATGGCTACACCTTC.

The chain's CDR3 is CASSDTLSSYNSPLHF. The CDR3 DNA reads as TGTGCCAGCTCAGACACATTGAGCTCCTATAATTCACCCCTCCACTTT. This chain connects TRBV18 to TRBJ1-6; D remains unclear. CDR1 and CDR2 (germline): KGHSH, LQKENI. V was pared by 5 bases and J by 0 bases, with 11 bases between. This CDR3 contains 16 residues.

The sample holds a few counts of this clone. The chain links TRBV5-6 to TRBJ1-2; TRBD1 is a possible D gene (5 bases). The V gene's germline CDR1 is SGHDT and CDR2 YYEEEE. V was trimmed by 2 bases and J by 6 bases, leaving 14 bases between them. CDR3 length: 14 amino acids. The CDR3 DNA reads as TGTGCCAGCAGCTTTTGGGAGGGGACGGATGGCTACACCTTC. It is translated as CASSFWEGTDGYTF.

This chain connects TRBV18 to TRBJ1-6; 9 bases align to TRBD1. The germline CDR1 and CDR2 sequences are KGHSH and LQKENI. The V and J ends lost 3 bases and 13 bases, in that order; junction bases with no gene match: 10. CDR3 length: 15 residues. The CDR3 DNA sequence: TGTGCCAGCTCACCCCGGGACAGGGATTTGTCCCCCCTCCACTTT. This sequence encodes CASSPRDRDLSPLHF.

The rearrangement uses TRBV5-6 and TRBJ2-3; D might be TRBD1 (6 bases). The CDR3 spans 17 residues. In germline, CDR1 is SGHDT, CDR2 YYEEEE. Deletions cut 0 bases from V and 1 base from J, with 15 bases between. The CDR3 DNA sequence: TGTGCCAGCAGCTTGGGATGGGGACAAGGGGGCACAGATACGCAGTATTTT. It codes for CASSLGWGQGGTDTQYF.

This clone showed up just a few times. The genes are TRBV4-1 and TRBJ2-7; 7 nucleotides line up with TRBD2. Germline V gene sequence: CDR1 MGHRA, CDR2 YSYEKL. The CDR3 extends over 18 amino acids. J gave up 0 bases and V 1 base, and 12 bases lay outside the gene matches. The CDR3 here is CASSQARASGASSYEQYF. The CDR3, as DNA: TGCGCCAGCAGCCAAGCTAGGGCCAGCGGGGCCAGCTCCTACGAGCAGTACTTC.

The V and J genes are TRBV14 and TRBJ1-1; 10 nucleotides match TRBD1. V dropped 0 bases and J dropped 4; count of bases not matched to a gene: 14. CDR1 is SGHDN, CDR2 FVKESK, per germline. The CDR3 extends over 19 amino acids. CDR3 bases: TGTGCCAGCAGCCAAGAATTCGGGACAGGGGCACCTGAGGGCACTGAAGCTTTCTTT. It specifies CASSQEFGTGAPEGTEAFF.

This clone occurred once. The V call is TRBV5-1, the J call TRBJ2-3; 10 bases agree with TRBD1. Germline CDR1 reads SGHRS; CDR2 reads YFSETQ. CDR3 length equals 18 residues. J was trimmed by 1 base and V by 5 bases; bases with no gene match: 13. CDR3 DNA sequence: TGCGCCAGCAGTCCCAGAATTCCGGGACAGGGGCGCACAGATACGCAGTATTTT. Translated, it gives CASSPRIPGQGRTDTQYF.